The entry below describes one T cell receptor beta chain. The length of the CDR3 is 12 residues. The trim removed 3 bases at V and 5 bases at J, leaving 1 base unmatched. The germline V gene has CDR1 SGDLS and CDR2 YYNGEE. In the source study's methods: Amplifying reference gene primers gave estimates of nucleated cell counts. TCRdb keeps only in-frame clones here, not all; method: immunoSEQ multiplex PCR. That table gives V, J and clone size, and the DNA gave D and trimming. The profile shows hundreds of thousands of clones, approximately 90% of them singletons. This sample was taken from a study of blood T cell repertoires in COVID-19. Study-level information: There were acute and convalescent COVID-19 samples, and they came from the United States, Italy and Spain. Sample material is recorded as cDNA or gDNA derived from T cells, B-cell-depleted T cells, or PBMCs.

This chain connects TRBV9 to TRBJ2-7, with 8 bases aligning to TRBD2. The specimen sequenced was peripheral blood. The sequence derives from a woman between 18 and 29 years old with acute or convalescent COVID-19. The CDR3 DNA reads TGTGCCAGCAGCGGCGGGGGGCACGAGCAGTACTTC. It is translated as CASSGGGHEQYF.